This T cell receptor beta chain was captured by sequencing in a study of T-cell memory formation after mild COVID-19. Study-level points and caveats: The study detected some responding clones in pre-infection memory, suggesting cross-reactive memory joined. Among contracting clones, CD4+ were mainly CM/EM and CD8+ enriched in EMRA. From day 15 to 85, contracting clones were balanced between CD4 and CD8, whereas later expanders leaned toward CD4+.

Points on this clonotype: The target antigen is unknown.

CDR1 and CDR2 (germline): SGHKS, YYEKEE (reference sequence). The CDR3 spans 16 residues. Trimming cost V 0 bases and J 3 bases; bases outside gene matches: 7. TCRdb analysed the 5' RACE reads with MiXCR anew, one entry per CDR3 protein. The table includes over 150,000 distinct CDR3 sequences, around 18% detected once. This TCR derives from a man aged 18 to 30 who had mild COVID-19 (a few samples of this study predate the infection). Cell type and time point are not known. The V and J genes are TRBV5-5 and TRBJ2-7; 9 bases are shared with TRBD1. Sequencing was carried out using PBMCs or a T cell subset sorted from them (not recorded which). Written as DNA, the CDR3 is TGTGCCAGCAGCTTGGTTTCCGGACAGGGGCTCTACGAGCAGTACTTC. Protein: CASSLVSGQGLYEQYF.